A selection of T cell receptor beta chains follows, all from one sample in a study of cytomegalovirus exposure and HLA in healthy donors. Method: immunoSEQ multiplex PCR; TCRdb's copy keeps in-frame clones and lacks some. This listing includes approximately 50,000 clones. Input material: PBMCs. The receptors were sampled from a female donor in good health and CMV-seronegative. CDR3s include the opening cysteine and the closing phenylalanine or tryptophan.

v_gene,len,CDR3aa
TRBV5-1,14,CASSDRGRADTQYF
TRBV20-1,11,CSARQDYGYTF
TRBV7-9,14,CASSPGQGGETQYF
TRBV20-1,11,CSARDYRSQYF
TRBV5-6,13,CASSPPRNTEAFF
TRBV30,13,CAGTSGANGELFF
TRBV19,14,CASSSRVPNQPQHF
TRBV18,14,CASSPPGRYGTIYF
TRBV5-1,15,CASSHGQHMNTEAFF
TRBV4-3,16,CASSQDPRGSYNEQFF
TRBV12-5,16,CVSGSGPSGGRDTQYF
TRBV7-7,14,CASSFGGAQETQYF
TRBV4-2,15,CASSQLTGYDTEAFF
TRBV29-1,12,CSVIGLQETQYF
TRBV6-5,14,CASSRQGMNTEAFF
TRBV6-1,14,CASSTGGAGYEQYF
TRBV2,13,CASSAGSNTEAFF
TRBV6-1,12,CASSAIGQGPRF
TRBV19,15,CASSIGGYSNQPQHF
TRBV11-1,17,CASSLAKMAGGRETQYF
TRBV18,14,CASSRDRGGYGYTF
TRBV18,15,CASSPGQAPHEKLFF
TRBV6-1,14,CASSEVGAGTEAFF
TRBV6-4,15,CASSDSPTGETGYTF
TRBV7-9,15,CASSPGQGDAGELFF
TRBV4-1,12,CASSQSYTEAFF
TRBV6-5,14,CASSYGHNTGELFF
TRBV6-6,13,CASSYGEYQPQHF
TRBV19,14,CASRDRENTGELFF
TRBV29-1,15,CSLFTGQGSQETQYF
TRBV7-2,15,CASSSEPRQGAEAFF
TRBV7-3,15,CASSPGQGANYGYTF
TRBV6-5,14,CASSRDYLSNEQFF
TRBV18,15,CASSLRTGMGEKLFF
TRBV13,17,CASSTRPSGGAYDTQYF
TRBV15,12,CATSKRNTEAFF
TRBV5-1,16,CASSHGTSGGRYEQYF
TRBV5-1,15,CASSFLANSEDTQYF
TRBV29-1,16,CSVGGDGGSGTDTQYF
TRBV6-1,12,CASRAGIYEQYF
TRBV7-9,17,CASSPRDRGLTNTEAFF
TRBV5-1,13,CASSLEANTEAFF
TRBV30,13,CAWFTVNTGELFF
TRBV4-1,16,CASSQDRRGFGETQYF
TRBV9,16,CASSARLATGIYEQYF
TRBV19,14,CASSSGLATYEQYF
TRBV11-2,16,CASRGDNPTEGNTIYF
TRBV2,15,CASSPGSSSQETQYF
TRBV13,14,CASRQGQGDEKLFF
TRBV15,17,CATSSSNQGQGSQPQHF
TRBV19,13,CASSIDQDTEAFF
TRBV5-1,13,CASSLAPGGGYTF
TRBV4-1,17,CASSQQIPRGNTDTQYF
TRBV2,13,CASSVRQGTEAFF
TRBV15,16,CATSRGTGTSGNTIYF
TRBV4-2,21,CASSQGLSSGRWMPGTDTQYF
TRBV5-1,15,CASGDSPGQGIGYTF
TRBV10-3,14,CAISEVRGQETQYF
TRBV6-6,15,CASTPSYREYYEQYF
TRBV5-8,14,CASRRQGEFYEQYF